This T cell receptor (beta chain) was retrieved from a study of T cells in Graves' hyperthyroidism and ophthalmopathy (dated by TCRdb to between 2018 and 2021). In terms of the full investigation: Peripheral blood samples were taken at initial diagnosis, before any treatment was given. Whether ophthalmopathy could be predicted prospectively was tested in an independent validation cohort made up of 18 to 20 hyperthyroidism patients plus 17 patients who later progressed to ophthalmopathy. TCR Vbeta CDR3 sequencing of 135 peripheral blood samples (roughly 43 ophthalmopathy, 70 to 85 hyperthyroidism and some 17 progressor patients) is reported in the paper. The 100 discovery patients were divided at random into training and test sets in a 7:3 ratio. After sampling, hyperthyroidism patients received methimazole starting at 30 mg daily, and ophthalmopathy patients received high-dose intravenous methylprednisolone. To identify distinguishing TCR V-J signatures, a discovery cohort of around 100 patients was used, comprising 40 to 45 with Graves' ophthalmopathy and roughly 60 with stable Graves' hyperthyroidism. Thyroid tissue and blood T-cell repertoires from about six Graves' hyperthyroidism patients were also compared in the study.

A few counts support this clonotype. Its antigen is unknown. No base quality information exists; no much larger clone differs at one position. Relative to germline, V is missing 2 bases and J is missing 1 base, with 0 bases of the junction outside any gene match. Sequences LGHDT (CDR1) and YNNKEL (CDR2) are obtained from the germline V gene (reference sequence). Counted from cysteine to phenylalanine, this CDR3 has 14 amino acids. Of the read, only the CDR3 DNA is kept; its 42 bases are in frame from base 1. Moderately to severely active disease, a Clinical Activity Score of at least 3, a NOSPECS grade of at least 4, and a duration under 3 months were present in ophthalmopathy patients. Any patient with an uncontrolled infection, another autoimmune disease, pregnancy or lactation was excluded. Clinical symptoms, serum thyroxine and TRAb, thyroid ultrasound, and orbital computed tomography formed the basis for the diagnoses. PBMCs were isolated from 10 ml of fresh peripheral blood by Ficoll-Paque density gradient centrifugation. Total RNA was extracted with Trizol reagent, and quality was checked on an Agilent 2100 Bioanalyzer.

Amplification of TCR beta CDR3 regions was carried out from RNA transcripts. The first round of RT-PCR for the TCR CDR3 was performed with the HTBI primer set and the Qiagen OneStep RT-PCR kit. The libraries were constructed in a second round of multiplex PCR and then size-selected and purified. Sequencing of the libraries was done on an Illumina HiSeq2000 using paired-end 100 bp reads. The published analysis was carried out like this. SOAPnuke was used to process the raw data, throwing out any read that contained adapters or uncalled bases, had a mean Phred below 15, or lacked an exact constant-primer or identifier match. COPE v1.2.5 was used to merge high-quality paired reads, and clonotypes were defined as unique nucleotide sequences. MiTCR v1.1 was used to align clonotypes to the IMGT TRBV, TRBD and TRBJ reference segments. The analysis was restricted to V-J combinations with a frequency above 0.0001, which together covered 98% to 99.2% of the repertoires. The TCS score was defined as the ratio of F50 (clonal expansion) to E x V (chaos), calculated using BLOSUM62-based TCRdist between CDR3 peptides within each V-J. Welch's t-statistics and random forest reduced several hundred V-J features to under 15, which were used in a naive Bayes classifier (R e1071). Starting from the raw public reads, TCRdb applied fastp trimming at Q25, assembled clones with MiXCR and retained in-frame beta chains. Each record represents a unique CDR3 protein, reported with the most common genes and DNA among its rows. It is TCRdb's table, rather than the study itself, that gives the V and J calls and clone size. The sample table shows about 640,000 distinct CDR3 sequences, and about 20% are seen once. Together, the top ten hold about 35% of the sample.

Results the study describes overall, beyond this receptor: In validation, the model predicted progression to ophthalmopathy with roughly 70% sensitivity and over 72% specificity, a median of 6.5 months before onset. A 13 V-J signature model separated ophthalmopathy from stable hyperthyroidism, with roughly 88% sensitivity and around 84% specificity in cross-validation and 80%/75% in testing. No statistical method was used to fix the sample size in advance, and group allocation was not hidden from the investigators. Most expanded thyroid clonotypes (frequency above 0.001) were also found in blood, which suggests that blood repertoires may mirror thyroid immune responses.

The sequenced sample was blood. The chain links TRBV3-1 with TRBJ2-7; 9 junctional bases match TRBD2. The sequence was obtained from a man aged 30 to 39 with Graves' ophthalmopathy. CDR3 loop: CASSQSGRSYEQYF. The bases are TGTGCCAGCAGCCAAAGCGGGAGGTCCTACGAGCAGTACTTC.